The 14 T cell receptor beta chains presented below share a single source sample, sequenced in a study of identical twins. TCRdb used MiXCR to reprocess the 5' RACE reads, holding one entry per CDR3 protein. Here the sample spans 250,000 or so distinct CDR3 sequences, 5.5% to 7% being singletons. The data also belong to a second study, concerning yellow fever vaccine responses in identical twins.

The sequenced material came from memory (CD45RO+) T cells sorted from blood. Receptors originate from a woman aged 18 to 35 in good health.

Many counts were recorded for this clonotype. The chain has TRBV5-1 and TRBJ1-1; unclear D gene. Between the trimmed V and J ends, which lost 2 bases and 5 bases, there was a span of 7 bases. Germline V CDR1 and CDR2: SGHRS, YFSETQ. The CDR3 runs to 12 residues. The CDR3 nucleotides are TGCGCCAGCAGCTTCGGAGGGACTGAAGCTTTCTTT. This sequence encodes CASSFGGTEAFF.

In this sample, this clonotype turned up many times. The V call is TRBV12-3 or TRBV12-4, the J call TRBJ2-1; the match to TRBD2 covers 9 bases. The CDR3 loop spans 15 amino acids. J gave up 2 bases and V 2 bases, and 1 base lay outside the gene matches. CDR3 sequence reads: CASSLLAGTYNEQFF. The CDR3 nucleotides read TGTGCCAGCAGTTTACTAGCGGGGACCTACAATGAGCAGTTCTTC.

This clonotype was counted a few times. The CDR3 DNA sequence: TGCGCCAGCAGCCAAGACCCTCCGACTAGCGGGGGGGCCGTCGATGAGCAGTTCTTC. As protein: CASSQDPPTSGGAVDEQFF. The chain uses TRBV4-1 and TRBJ2-1; TRBD2 agrees at 14 bases. The V gene's germline CDR1 is MGHRA and CDR2 YSYEKL. V shed 0 bases, J shed 8 bases, and the junction held 12 bases outside the gene matches. The CDR3 is 19 residues long.

Here the CDR3 reads CAITGTSNADTQYF. CDR3 nucleotide sequence: TGTGCCATCACCGGGACTAGCAACGCAGATACGCAGTATTTT. The V gene is TRBV10-3, the J gene TRBJ2-3, with 9 positions matching TRBD2. The trim removed 7 bases at V and 4 bases at J, leaving 6 bases unmatched. Germline V gives CDR1 ENHRY, CDR2 SYGVKD. The CDR3 totals 14 residues.

In its sample, this clonotype was seen a few times. The chain links TRBV11-2 to TRBJ1-1, with 7 bases identical to TRBD1. The V gene end was trimmed by 2 bases and the J gene end by 0 bases; junction bases not matched to a gene: 6. The germline V gene has CDR1 SGHAT and CDR2 FQNNGV. The CDR3 consists of 16 residues. Written as DNA, the CDR3 is TGTGCCAGCAGCTTATCTGGGACAGAAATGAACACTGAAGCTTTCTTT. Amino acid sequence: CASSLSGTEMNTEAFF.

In its sample, this clonotype was seen a few times. The chain is built from TRBV20-1 and TRBJ1-6; 7 nucleotides align to TRBD1. CDR1 and CDR2 (germline): DFQATT, SNEGSKA (reference sequence). The CDR3 totals 15 residues. V lost 6 bases, J lost 0 bases, and 5 bases stayed unmatched. The CDR3 nucleotides are TGCAGTGCACCGACAGGGAGCTCCTATAATTCACCCCTCCACTTT. This encodes CSAPTGSSYNSPLHF.

The sample holds many counts of this clonotype. This chain links TRBV7-9 with TRBJ1-2, with a possible D match to TRBD1 (5 bases). The CDR3 extends over 14 amino acids. Germline V lookup: CDR1 SEHNR, CDR2 FQNEAQ (reference sequence). Trimming shortened V by 5 bases and J by 0 bases, and 10 bases separated the two germline ends. The CDR3 here is CASSARTTNYGYTF. CDR3 sequence (DNA): TGTGCCAGCAGCGCCCGGACAACTAACTATGGCTACACCTTC. The variable domain in full, completed from reference TRBV7-9 and TRBJ1-2, reads DTGVSQNPRHKITKRGQNVTFRCDPISEHNRLYWYRQTLGQGPEFLTYFQNEAQLEKSRLLSDRFSAERPKGSFSTLEIQRTEQGDSAMYLCASSARTTNYGYTFGSGTRLTVV.

This clonotype appeared once. The chain couples TRBV10-2 to TRBJ2-5; D is unclear. Trimming took 8 bases from V and 2 from J, leaving 24 bases between them. Germline V gene lookup returns CDR1 WSHSY and CDR2 SAAADI. The CDR3 is 17 residues long. CDR3 residues: CASSFRLNLITQETQYF. In DNA, the CDR3 is TGCGCCAGCTCCTTCCGCCTTAATCTTATAACACAAGAGACCCAGTACTTC.

This clonotype was observed many times. The genes are TRBV5-1 and TRBJ1-1; 8 bases map to TRBD1. CDR3 length: 14 amino acids. The germline V gene encodes CDR1 SGHRS and CDR2 YFSETQ. Trimming took 4 bases from V and 3 from J; bases not matched to a gene: 5. The CDR3 nucleotides are TGCGCCAGCAGCATCCAGGGGGCGGACACTGAAGCTTTCTTT. Translation gives CASSIQGADTEAFF.

This clonotype has at least ten counts. V gene TRBV7-2 combines with J gene TRBJ2-3; D remains unclear. V was trimmed by 2 bases and J by 0 bases, leaving 3 bases between them. The CDR3 runs to 13 residues. Germline V gives CDR1 SGHTA, CDR2 FQGNSA. As DNA, the CDR3 is TGTGCCAGCAGCTTACCCAGCACAGATACGCAGTATTTT. This translates into CASSLPSTDTQYF.

This clonotype has at least ten counts. The V and J genes are TRBV5-1 and TRBJ2-1; D possibly corresponds to TRBD2 (5 bases). V dropped 5 bases and J dropped 4 bases, with 16 bases sitting between them. The length of the CDR3 is 15 residues. Germline V gene lookup returns CDR1 SGHRS and CDR2 YFSETQ. DNA for the CDR3: TGCGCCAGCAGGAAGGGCACCGGGGATTACAATGAGCAGTTCTTC. Translating it yields CASRKGTGDYNEQFF.

This clonotype occurred a few times. V gene TRBV11-2 combines with J gene TRBJ2-1, with 9 bases matching TRBD1. The CDR3 covers 20 residues. Germline V gives CDR1 SGHAT, CDR2 FQNNGV. V was clipped by 3 bases and J by 0 bases; unmatched bases: 15. The CDR3 DNA is TGTGCCAGCAGCTTTCGGGGACAGGGACTGATAGTGAGCTCCTACAATGAGCAGTTCTTC. Protein: CASSFRGQGLIVSSYNEQFF.

This clonotype was detected ten times or more. The V call is TRBV14, the J call TRBJ2-1; D gene ambiguous. The CDR3 consists of 15 residues. V was pared by 4 bases and J by 7 bases, with 17 bases between. CDR1 is SGHDN and CDR2 is FVKESK in the germline V gene. Written as DNA, the CDR3 is TGTGCCAGCAGCCTCTTACCCCAGGCCGGGAATGAGCAGTTCTTC. Its protein is CASSLLPQAGNEQFF.

This clonotype was picked up a small number of times. The rearrangement joins TRBV7-9 to TRBJ1-2; TRBD1 matches at 7 bases. This CDR3 is 13 amino acids long. V lost 5 bases, J lost 2 bases, and 2 bases stayed unmatched. Germline assignment: CDR1 SEHNR and CDR2 FQNEAQ (reference sequence). CDR3 sequence (DNA): TGTGCCAGCAGCGCAGGGGGGAACTATGGCTACACCTTC. Its protein product is CASSAGGNYGYTF. Full variable domain (outside the CDR3, taken from reference TRBV7-9 and TRBJ1-2): DTGVSQNPRHKITKRGQNVTFRCDPISEHNRLYWYRQTLGQGPEFLTYFQNEAQLEKSRLLSDRFSAERPKGSFSTLEIQRTEQGDSAMYLCASSAGGNYGYTFGSGTRLTVV.